These 7 T cell receptor beta chains came from one sample sequenced in a study of blood T cell repertoires in COVID-19 (dated by TCRdb to about 2020). Libraries were prepared through the immunoSEQ multiplex PCR assay. Here the immuneACCESS table is served through TCRdb, limited to in-frame sequences with V and J called. Missing clones are a known gap in these copies; in checked studies unresolved V genes cover under half, and the rest lacks a known reason. Here the sample has 110,000 to 150,000 clones; over 70% occur a single time. The top ten hold approximately 8.6% of the sample. Sequenced material: peripheral blood. These receptors all stem from a middle-aged man with active or convalescent COVID-19.

The table lists this clone with a few counts. CDR3 amino acids: CASSVSGGTGEQYF. The CDR3 DNA follows: TGTGCCAGCAGCGTTAGCGGAGGGACGGGGGAGCAGTACTTC. This chain joins TRBV7-2 and TRBJ2-7; tentative D call: TRBD2 (6 bases). Germline V gene data show CDR1 as SGHTA and CDR2 as FQGNSA. V was clipped by 5 bases and J by 7 bases, with 18 bases between them. CDR3 length equals 14 residues.

In its sample, this clone was seen a few times. For the CDR3, the DNA is TGTGCCAGAAGCTACAAGGACTCATACTCAAGAAACACCATATATTTT. It specifies CARSYKDSYSRNTIYF. The rearrangement uses TRBV5-3 and TRBJ1-3; no clear D gene. TRBV5-3 is placed among ORFs of uncertain function. Trimming removed 3 bases at V and 5 bases at J, with 18 bases between. The CDR3 length is 16 residues.

This chain links TRBV6-5 with TRBJ2-7; 9 bases map to TRBD1. The junction had 3 bases not matched to a gene; V was cut back by 2 bases and J by 4 bases. There are 14 residues in the CDR3. The germline V gene has CDR1 MNHEY and CDR2 SVGAGI. The CDR3, as DNA: TGTGCCAGCAGTTACGACAGGGGGAATTACGAGCAGTACTTC. Protein: CASSYDRGNYEQYF.

The V call is TRBV28, the J call TRBJ2-3; 13 positions agree with TRBD2. This CDR3 is 19 amino acids long. Losses at the gene ends were 2 bases for V and 1 base for J; bases not matched to a gene: 9. From germline, CDR1 is MDHEN and CDR2 SYDVKM. The DNA of the CDR3 is TGTGCCAGCAGTTTAAAAGTCTATACTAGCGGGAGGGGCACAGATACGCAGTATTTT. This codes for CASSLKVYTSGRGTDTQYF.

This clone was counted between two and nine times. The chain combines TRBV27 with TRBJ1-5, with D unclear. CDR3 length: 15 amino acids. Germline CDR1 and CDR2: MNHEY and SMNVEV (reference sequence). Trimming left V 0 bases short and J 2 bases short, with 8 bases between. CDR3 amino acids: CASSLSMGGNQPQHF. The DNA of the CDR3 is TGTGCCAGCAGTTTATCGATGGGAGGCAATCAGCCCCAGCATTTT.

This clone has only a few counts. The V gene is TRBV5-8, the J gene TRBJ2-1; D gene ambiguous. V lost 2 bases and J lost 2, with 8 bases in between. CDR1 is SGHTS, CDR2 YDEGEE, per germline. The CDR3 covers 14 residues. The CDR3 DNA sequence: TGTGCCAGCAGCTTACCAGAGGCCTACAATGAGCAGTTCTTC. It translates to CASSLPEAYNEQFF.

This chain joins TRBV7-2 and TRBJ2-5; possibly TRBD2 for D (7 bases). Trimming removed 3 bases from V and 2 bases from J, with 13 bases in between. CDR1 and CDR2 from the germline V gene are SGHTA and FQGNSA. The CDR3 loop spans 15 amino acids. DNA of the CDR3: TGTGCCAGCAGCTTGGGGGGGGGCCTGCAAGAGACCCAGTACTTC. This encodes CASSLGGGLQETQYF.